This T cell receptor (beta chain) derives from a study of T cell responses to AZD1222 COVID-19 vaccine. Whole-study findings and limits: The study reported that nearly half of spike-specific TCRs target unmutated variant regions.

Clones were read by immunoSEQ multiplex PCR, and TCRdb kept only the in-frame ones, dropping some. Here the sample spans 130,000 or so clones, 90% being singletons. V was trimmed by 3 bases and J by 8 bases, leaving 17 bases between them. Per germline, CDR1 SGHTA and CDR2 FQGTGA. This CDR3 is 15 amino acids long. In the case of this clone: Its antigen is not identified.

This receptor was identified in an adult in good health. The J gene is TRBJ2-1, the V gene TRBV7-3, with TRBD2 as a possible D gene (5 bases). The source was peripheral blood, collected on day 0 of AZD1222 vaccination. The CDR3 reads CASSLSPSPWDEQFF. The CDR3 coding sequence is TGTGCCAGCAGCTTGAGTCCTAGCCCCTGGGATGAGCAGTTCTTC.